A single sample gave rise to the 7 T cell receptor beta chains below, sequenced in a study of spatial heterogeneity in lung cancer (dated by TCRdb to between 2017 and 2020). What this sample's time point label stands for: sample taken at primary tumor resection. Receptor libraries were prepared by 5' RACE. Sequencing took place on a NextSeq 500. The public sequencing data were trimmed at Q25 with fastp and processed into clonotypes with MiXCR by TCRdb, which kept only in-frame beta chains. CDR3 protein sequences are deduplicated, and each keeps its most common genes and DNA. In this sample the table shows 3,000 to 4,500 distinct CDR3 sequences, approximately 5.5% of which occur a single time. More than 25% of the sample is held by the ten biggest clonotypes. What the study reported, not specific to this receptor: The number of expanded intratumoral alpha and beta TCRs correlated with the tumor nonsynonymous mutation count.

For these receptors, no antigen is known. The sequences come from lung tumor tissue, collected at surgery. These receptors were obtained from a female donor with early-stage non-small cell lung cancer.

This clonotype has at least ten counts. Since it is a stray read in a library aimed at alpha chains, this beta chain has a size that is not meaningful. V and J are TRBV5-1 and TRBJ2-2; D is possibly TRBD1 or TRBD2 (6 bases each). Trimming took 4 bases from V and 5 from J, leaving 12 bases between them. CDR1 SGHRS and CDR2 YFSETQ come from the germline V gene. The CDR3 contains 14 residues. CDR3 residues: CASSLDSGTGELFF. The CDR3 nucleotides are TGCGCCAGCAGCCTGGACAGCGGGACCGGGGAGCTGTTTTTT.

This clonotype is classed as medium-sized (0.01 to 0.1%). The library was built for alpha chains, so this beta chain is an off-target read and its size means little. This chain links TRBV7-2 with TRBJ1-2, with D possibly matching TRBD1 (5 bases). The CDR3 extends over 16 amino acids. The ends were cut back, 4 bases at V and 1 base at J, with 16 bases in the middle. Germline V CDR1 and CDR2: SGHTA, FQGNSA. The CDR3 protein is CASSSPLGRDNYGYTF. The CDR3 nucleotides read TGTGCCAGCAGCTCCCCGCTTGGCAGGGATAACTATGGCTACACCTTC.

Comments on this clonotype: Since it is a stray read in a library aimed at alpha chains, this beta chain has a size that is not meaningful. V is TRBV7-8 and J is TRBJ1-2, with D tentatively TRBD1 (6 bases). Germline CDR1 reads SGHVS; CDR2 reads FQNEAQ. V lost 8 bases and J 4 bases, leaving 11 bases between the germline ends. CDR3 length: 12 residues. The CDR3 sequence: CASVDRSYGYTF. The CDR3 DNA reads TGTGCCAGCGTCGACAGGAGCTATGGCTACACCTTC.

This clonotype is medium-sized (0.01 to 0.1%) in the sample. Since it is a stray read in a library aimed at alpha chains, this beta chain has a size that is not meaningful. The gene calls are TRBV6-5 and TRBJ1-2; D is unresolved. Germline values: CDR1 MNHEY, CDR2 SVGAGI. Deletions cut 0 bases from V and 7 bases from J, with 15 bases between. This CDR3 is built from 15 residues. The CDR3, as DNA: TGTGCCAGCAGTTACTCGAGCATTGTAGTCGGTGGCTACACCTTC. It codes for CASSYSSIVVGGYTF.

This clonotype was counted many times. This beta chain represents an off-target read in a library built for alpha chains; its size is of limited meaning. This chain connects TRBV10-3 to TRBJ1-1; D unclear. CDR1 is ENHRY, CDR2 SYGVKD, per germline. This CDR3 region has 14 residues. With 8 bases removed from V and 6 bases from J, the gap between germline ends came to 19 bases. CDR3 amino acids: CAIRAGNPDAEAFF. In DNA, the CDR3 is TGTGCCATCCGAGCGGGGAACCCGGACGCTGAAGCTTTCTTT.

On this clonotype: This clone may be a read error of a much larger clone one base away. A library prepared for alpha chains yielded this beta chain as an off-target read; its size is of little meaning. The chain couples TRBV14 to TRBJ2-2; D gene uncertain. The V gene's germline CDR1 is SGHDN and CDR2 FVKESK. CDR3 size: 12 residues. CDR3 protein: CVSSYYTGELFF. CDR3 sequence (DNA): TGTGTCAGCAGCTACTACACCGGGGAGCTGTTTTTT.

This clonotype counts as medium-sized (0.01 to 0.1%). This beta chain is a stray read from a library made for alpha chains; its abundance is not meaningful. J is TRBJ2-3 and V is TRBV20-1; 10 positions match TRBD2. The V segment lost 5 bases and the J segment 2 bases; nucleotides outside the gene matches: 19. There are 19 residues in the CDR3. The germline gives CDR1 DFQATT, CDR2 SNEGSKA (reference sequence). CDR3 sequence: CSAPRERGGLRGVTDTQYF. The DNA of the CDR3 is TGCAGTGCTCCCAGGGAGCGGGGGGGCTTGAGGGGCGTCACAGATACGCAGTATTTT.